The 6 T cell receptor beta chains reported below all come from one sample, sequenced in a study of blood T cell repertoires in COVID-19 (dated by TCRdb to 2018 to 2021). The library came from the immunoSEQ multiplex PCR assay. In TCRdb, the immuneACCESS table is reduced to in-frame sequences with V and J assigned. These tables do not hold every clone; where another copy was compared, an unresolved V gene accounts for under half, and the others remain unexplained. The sample yields 250,000 to 350,000 clones; 85% to 90% were counted once. Over 2% of the sample comes from the top ten. The sample taken for sequencing was PBMCs or T cells enriched from blood (not recorded which). Source of these receptors: a woman under 30 who had recovered from COVID-19.

J is TRBJ1-2 and V is TRBV3-1 (or the pseudogene TRBV3-2); perhaps TRBD1 as D (6 bases). V shed 5 bases and J shed 4 bases, with 20 bases lying between them. The germline gives CDR1 LGHDT, CDR2 YNNKEL (reference sequence). The length of the CDR3 is 16 residues. This chain's CDR3 is CASSSRNTGTSYGYTF. CDR3 DNA: TGTGCCAGCAGCTCGCGGAATACAGGGACCTCCTATGGCTACACCTTC.

This clone was counted only a few times. This sequence joins TRBV28 and TRBJ1-4; D is perhaps TRBD1 (6 bases). The germline V gene encodes CDR1 MDHEN and CDR2 SYDVKM. The V and J ends lost 6 bases and 2 bases respectively, with 13 bases between them. The CDR3 is 15 amino acids. As DNA, the CDR3 is TGTGCCAGCAGCTTAGATGGGGGCACTAATGAAAAACTGTTTTTT. Protein product: CASSLDGGTNEKLFF.

The chain recombines TRBV27 with TRBJ2-1, with 10 bases matching TRBD2. Germline CDR1 and CDR2: MNHEY and SMNVEV (reference sequence). The CDR3 totals 15 residues. V lost 6 bases to trimming and J lost 2 bases; unmatched junction nucleotides: 4. The CDR3 DNA reads TGTGCCAGCAGGCCTAGCGGGGGCCCCTACAATGAGCAGTTCTTC. This codes for CASRPSGGPYNEQFF.

The rearrangement links TRBV7-6 to TRBJ1-2, with 10 bases identical to TRBD1. Germline assignment: CDR1 SGHVS and CDR2 FNYEAQ. The CDR3 runs to 15 residues. V gave up 5 bases and J gave up 1 base; unmatched junction bases: 4. CDR3 protein: CASSPGTGVNYGYTF. CDR3 in DNA: TGTGCCAGCAGCCCCGGGACAGGGGTTAACTATGGCTACACCTTC.

This clone was recorded once. The rearrangement joins TRBV5-4 to TRBJ1-1; D is perhaps TRBD1 (6 bases). CDR3 length: 15 residues. The V and J ends lost 4 bases and 3 bases respectively, with 16 bases between them. Per germline, CDR1 SGHNT and CDR2 YYREEE (reference sequence). The CDR3 reads CASSAGGGLDTEAFF. DNA for the CDR3: TGTGCCAGCAGCGCTGGGGGGGGCTTGGACACTGAAGCTTTCTTT.

The genes are TRBV4-1 and TRBJ2-3; TRBD2 aligns across 8 bases. V lost 0 bases to trimming and J lost 0 bases; unmatched junction nucleotides: 5. The germline V gene has CDR1 MGHRA and CDR2 YSYEKL. This CDR3 has 17 amino acids. This CDR3 reads CASSQDLRLASTDTQYF. CDR3 DNA: TGCGCCAGCAGCCAAGATCTCAGACTAGCGAGCACAGATACGCAGTATTTT.